This T cell receptor beta chain is from a study of T cells in Graves' hyperthyroidism and ophthalmopathy. On this clonotype itself: Its matching antigen is unknown.

From 8.5 to 10 ml of fresh peripheral blood, PBMCs were isolated. Germline V gives CDR1 MNHEY, CDR2 SVGEGT. This CDR3 is built from 14 residues. J gave up 3 bases and V 5 bases, and 4 bases lay outside the gene matches. Study outcomes and limitations: In blood, most of the thyroid clonotypes expanded above 0.001 were also present.

Template material for amplifying TCR beta CDR3 regions consisted of RNA transcripts. TCR CDR3 regions were first amplified by RT-PCR with HTBI primers. TCRdb reprocessed the multiplex PCR reads with MiXCR, giving one entry per CDR3 protein. Counted here are about 520,000 distinct CDR3 sequences, around 22% occurring once; the ten biggest clones make up around 10%. The sequencing input was blood. The clonotype was recovered from a woman in her thirties with Graves' ophthalmopathy. This chain links TRBV6-2 or TRBV6-3 with TRBJ2-7; TRBD1 matches at 10 bases. CDR3 DNA sequence: TGTGCCAGCAGTCGCGGACAGGGGGGCTACGAGCAGTACTTC. Its translation is CASSRGQGGYEQYF.